These 2 T cell receptor beta chains share one sample of origin, sequenced in a study of technical replicates of blood from four donors. Profiled with immunoSEQ multiplex PCR; TCRdb holds only in-frame clones, not every one. The sample has about 86,000 clones; over 95% are singletons. Sequenced sample: T cells isolated from PBMCs. The receptors were gathered from a human donor in good health.

This chain joins TRBV29-1 and TRBJ2-3; 7 bases align to TRBD1. In germline, CDR1 is SQVTM, CDR2 ANQGSEA. V lost 5 bases and J lost 3; bases outside the gene matches: 5. The CDR3 has 13 residues. Here the CDR3 DNA reads TGCAGCGTTCCAGGGGGAGAGACAGATACGCAGTATTTT. Protein sequence: CSVPGGETDTQYF.

J is TRBJ2-1 and V is TRBV28, with 8 bases fitting TRBD2. Germline values: CDR1 MDHEN, CDR2 SYDVKM. The CDR3 loop spans 14 amino acids. Trimming took 11 bases from V and 7 from J; bases not matched to a gene: 13. The CDR3 sequence is CALESGSTSNEQFF. The CDR3 nucleotides are TGTGCCCTAGAAAGCGGGAGTACATCGAATGAGCAGTTCTTC.